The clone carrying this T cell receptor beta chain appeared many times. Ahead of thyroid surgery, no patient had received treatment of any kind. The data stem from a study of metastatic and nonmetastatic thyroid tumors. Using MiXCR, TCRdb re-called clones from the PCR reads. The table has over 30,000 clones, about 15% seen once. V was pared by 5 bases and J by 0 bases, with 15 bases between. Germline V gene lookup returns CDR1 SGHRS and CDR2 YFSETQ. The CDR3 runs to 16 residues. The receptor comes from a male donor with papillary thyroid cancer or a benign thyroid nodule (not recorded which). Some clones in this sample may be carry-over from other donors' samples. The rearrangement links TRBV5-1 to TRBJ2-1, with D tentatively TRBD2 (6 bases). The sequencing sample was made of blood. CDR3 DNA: TGCGCCAGCAGATCCGTCAGGGACTCCTCCTACAATGAGCAGTTCTTC. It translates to CASRSVRDSSYNEQFF.